This T cell receptor (beta chain) was documented in a study of T-cell reconstitution after alpha-beta-depleted transplantation in children. Trimming pared 1 base from V and 4 bases from J, leaving 13 bases between. This CDR3 has 14 amino acids. CDR1 is SQVTM and CDR2 is ANQGSEA in the germline V gene. This sample's TCRbeta library carried unique molecular identifier barcodes. TCRdb re-called the PCR reads through MiXCR, storing one row per CDR3 protein. The sample shows about 500,000 distinct CDR3 sequences, 32% of them seen only once. This sequence originates from a human donor who donated a stem cell graft to a child with aplastic anemia. The specimen comprised PBMCs from the stem cell graft donor, sampled from the stem cell graft. This chain connects TRBV29-1 to TRBJ1-1; D perhaps matches TRBD1 (6 bases). This CDR3 is CSVEGQQGVTEAFF. In nucleotides, the CDR3 is TGCAGCGTTGAAGGTCAACAGGGTGTCACTGAAGCTTTCTTT.